This TCR beta chain came from a study of cytomegalovirus exposure and HLA in healthy donors. Use of 60 Vbeta and 13 Jbeta primers characterized the PCR. Assay: immunoSEQ multiplex PCR; the TCRdb copy retains only in-frame clones and omits some. This sample carries about 76,000 clones, 70% to 85% of them seen once, and the ten largest clones take around 2.5%. Points on this clone: Its antigen is undetermined.

CDR1 and CDR2 (germline): LNHNV, YYDKDF (reference sequence). The ends lost 0 bases at V and 2 bases at J; junction bases unmatched: 1. The CDR3 has 14 amino acids. General study findings and limits: By a later analysis, the bulk of CMV-associated TCR beta chains appeared HLA-restricted. It was only CMV serostatus that was available as immune exposure information. Earlier analysis found most TCR beta V segments productive about 87% or about 30% of the time.

Sequencing was carried out using PBMCs. This rearrangement joins TRBV15 to TRBJ2-7, with 7 bases fitting TRBD2. The TCR was taken from a man aged 30-40 years in good health and CMV-seronegative. CDR3: CATSRDRGAYEQYF. The CDR3, as DNA: TGTGCCACCAGCAGAGATCGGGGGGCCTACGAGCAGTACTTC.